These 29 T cell receptor beta chains share one sample of origin, sequenced in a study of blood T cell repertoires in COVID-19. Only in-frame clones appear in the TCRdb table, and some are missing; sequencing was by immunoSEQ multiplex PCR. In the table there are some 190,000 clones, roughly 88% of which are singletons. Sequencing was performed on PBMCs or T cells enriched from blood (not recorded which). The receptors derive from a man between 40 and 49 years old with acute COVID-19.

The chain couples TRBV2 to TRBJ2-1; 11 bases agree with TRBD2. This CDR3 contains 15 residues. Losses at the gene ends were 7 bases for V and 5 bases for J; bases not matched to a gene: 7. Germline V lookup: CDR1 SNHLY, CDR2 FYNNEI. CDR3 amino acids: CASMTGTSGNNEQFF. The CDR3 DNA follows: TGTGCCAGCATGACCGGGACTAGCGGTAACAATGAGCAGTTCTTC.

The chain carries TRBV28 and TRBJ2-3; perhaps TRBD1 as D (6 bases). V shed 4 bases and J shed 2 bases, with 16 bases lying between them. Germline CDR1 and CDR2: MDHEN and SYDVKM. The CDR3 is 16 residues long. The CDR3 bases are TGTGCCAGCAGTTACGTTGGGGCAGGGGTCACAGATACGCAGTATTTT. Protein sequence: CASSYVGAGVTDTQYF.

This sequence joins TRBV30 and TRBJ1-2, with 8 nucleotides matching TRBD1. With V trimmed by 1 base and J by 5 bases, 3 bases remained unmatched. Germline V gives CDR1 GTSNPN, CDR2 SVGIG (reference sequence). The CDR3 is 13 residues long. The CDR3 loop reads CAWSGTGQYGYTF. CDR3 bases: TGTGCCTGGAGTGGGACAGGGCAATATGGCTACACCTTC.

This clone has only one observation. The rearrangement uses TRBV4-1 and TRBJ2-5, with TRBD2 matching 12 bases. Germline V gene data show CDR1 as MGHRA and CDR2 as YSYEKL. The J segment lost 2 bases and the V segment lost 4 bases, leaving 17 bases of the junction unmatched. This CDR3 is 20 amino acids long. CDR3 DNA: TGCGCCAGCAGCCCCACAATCGGACAGCGGACTAGCGGGGATCAAGAGACCCAGTACTTC. Amino acids: CASSPTIGQRTSGDQETQYF.

V and J are TRBV28 and TRBJ1-2; D might be TRBD1 (6 bases). Germline V gene sequence: CDR1 MDHEN, CDR2 SYDVKM. CDR3 length equals 13 residues. The V end was cut by 8 bases, the J end by 8 bases, with 18 bases between. CDR3 sequence reads: CASGAGELGGYTF. In DNA form, the CDR3 reads TGTGCCAGCGGGGCAGGGGAACTAGGGGGCTACACCTTC.

V and J are TRBV10-1 and TRBJ2-3; D is ambiguous. CDR1 WNHNN and CDR2 SYGVQD come from the germline V gene (reference sequence). V was shortened by 2 bases and J by 0 bases, with 6 bases between the two germline ends. This CDR3 spans 14 amino acids. The CDR3 sequence: CASSEEPSTDTQYF. The CDR3 nucleotides read TGCGCCAGCAGTGAGGAGCCTAGCACAGATACGCAGTATTTT.

The chain recombines TRBV29-1 with TRBJ2-3; no clear D gene. CDR3 length equals 13 residues. Germline values: CDR1 SQVTM, CDR2 ANQGSEA. Deletions cut 7 bases from V and 6 bases from J, with 17 bases between. The CDR3, as DNA: TGCAGCGCTATACCCCTAACGGAGGATACGCAGTATTTT. It encodes CSAIPLTEDTQYF.

The rearrangement uses TRBV19 and TRBJ1-5; D perhaps matches TRBD1 (5 bases). The germline gives CDR1 LNHDA, CDR2 SQIVND (reference sequence). The CDR3 is made up of 14 amino acids. With 4 bases removed from V and 0 bases from J, the gap between germline ends came to 7 bases. The CDR3 sequence is CASSTDSSNQPQHF. As DNA, the CDR3 is TGTGCCAGTAGTACCGACAGTAGCAATCAGCCCCAGCATTTT.

The V and J genes are TRBV24-1 and TRBJ1-4; D uncertain. This CDR3 is 15 amino acids long. V lost 3 bases and J 5 bases, leaving 12 bases between the germline ends. CDR1 is KGHDR and CDR2 is SFDVKD in the germline V gene. The CDR3 region has the DNA TGTGCCACCAGTGATCCTAGTACGGTAAATGAAAAACTGTTTTTT. It specifies CATSDPSTVNEKLFF.

The rearrangement uses TRBV30 and TRBJ1-1; D ambiguous. Trimming shortened V by 7 bases and J by 10 bases, and 22 bases separated the two germline ends. CDR3 size: 13 residues. Germline assignment: CDR1 GTSNPN and CDR2 SVGIG (reference sequence). The CDR3: CALERPDEGRAFF. The CDR3 DNA is TGTGCCTTGGAGAGACCGGACGAAGGGAGAGCTTTCTTT.

The rearrangement joins TRBV4-3 to TRBJ1-2; unclear D gene. V was cut by 0 bases and J by 8 bases, with 7 bases left in between. The CDR3 is made up of 12 amino acids. In germline, CDR1 is LGHNA, CDR2 YSLEER. CDR3 region: CASSQDRSGYTF. CDR3 coding DNA: TGCGCCAGCAGCCAAGACAGGTCGGGCTACACCTTC.

The V and J genes are TRBV28 and TRBJ1-5; the D gene is possibly TRBD1 (5 bases). V dropped 10 bases and J dropped 5 bases, with 12 bases sitting between them. This CDR3 has 12 residues. Germline-derived CDR1 and CDR2 are MDHEN and SYDVKM. CDR3 residues: CATTGGDQPQHF. DNA for the CDR3: TGTGCCACAACGGGAGGGGATCAGCCCCAGCATTTT.

The chain links TRBV9 to TRBJ1-5; a possible D gene is TRBD1 (6 bases). Trimming removed 0 bases at V and 4 bases at J, with 11 bases between. Germline CDR1 SGDLS, CDR2 YYNGEE. The CDR3 is 15 amino acids. The CDR3 spells CASSVEGGANQPQHF. The CDR3 DNA is TGTGCCAGCAGCGTAGAAGGGGGGGCGAATCAGCCCCAGCATTTT.

This clone has at least ten counts. The V and J genes are TRBV7-9 and TRBJ2-1; D not resolved. The ends were cut back, 4 bases at V and 3 bases at J, with 4 bases in the middle. The CDR3 covers 12 residues. Germline V lookup: CDR1 SEHNR, CDR2 FQNEAQ (reference sequence). CDR3 bases: TGTGCCAGCAGCTCACTCTACAATGAGCAGTTCTTC. It encodes CASSSLYNEQFF.

This clone came up a few times. The chain links TRBV28 to TRBJ1-4, with unresolved D. CDR1 is MDHEN and CDR2 is SYDVKM in the germline V gene. V was cut by 5 bases and J by 6 bases, with 4 bases left in between. The CDR3 has 11 residues. CDR3 in DNA: TGTGCCAGCAGTGACTATGAAAAACTGTTTTTT. Encoded protein: CASSDYEKLFF.

The chain uses TRBV11-2 and TRBJ1-3; no clear D gene. Germline V gene data show CDR1 as SGHAT and CDR2 as FQNNGV. The CDR3 is 13 amino acids. The V and J ends lost 2 bases and 8 bases respectively, with 10 bases between them. The CDR3 sequence is CASSLTPQDTIYF. The CDR3 nucleotides are TGTGCCAGCAGCTTAACCCCACAAGACACCATATATTTT.

J is TRBJ2-7 and V is TRBV30, with 10 bases that match TRBD1. After removal of 1 base from V and 7 bases from J, the junction contained 4 bases not matched to a gene. Germline V gene sequence: CDR1 GTSNPN, CDR2 SVGIG (reference sequence). CDR3 length equals 13 residues. CDR3 nucleotide sequence: TGTGCCTGGAGTGCGGGACAGGGGTTAGAGCAGTACTTC. This codes for CAWSAGQGLEQYF.

This clone appeared a single time. The chain joins TRBV5-1 to TRBJ2-1; 8 nucleotides match TRBD1. The length of the CDR3 is 13 residues. With 4 bases clipped from V and 14 bases from J, the junction kept 11 bases outside the gene matches. Germline values: CDR1 SGHRS, CDR2 YFSETQ. In DNA form, the CDR3 reads TGCGCCAGCAGCCTCACAGGGGGAAAGGAGGAGTTCTTC. Its translation: CASSLTGGKEEFF.

This chain uses TRBV2 with TRBJ2-1; D might be TRBD2 (6 bases). The germline V and J ends were trimmed by 7 bases and 3 bases, with 13 bases remaining between them. The V gene's germline CDR1 is SNHLY and CDR2 FYNNEI. The CDR3 runs to 14 residues. CDR3 bases: TGTGCCAGCATGGGGATGGACTACTACAATGAGCAGTTCTTC. It encodes CASMGMDYYNEQFF. Filled out from reference TRBV2 and TRBJ2-1, the complete variable domain reads EPEVTQTPSHQVTQMGQEVILRCVPISNHLYFYWYRQILGQKVEFLVSFYNNEISEKSEIFDDQFSVERPDGSNFTLKIRSTKLEDSAMYFCASMGMDYYNEQFFGPGTRLTVL.

The J gene is TRBJ2-7, the V gene TRBV19; no firm D call. The germline V and J ends were trimmed by 0 bases and 3 bases, with 9 bases remaining between them. The CDR3 length is 14 residues. From germline, CDR1 is LNHDA and CDR2 SQIVND (reference sequence). In DNA form, the CDR3 reads TGTGCCAGTAGTATAGATGGGCAGTACTACGAGCAGTACTTC. Its protein product is CASSIDGQYYEQYF.

In its sample, this clone was seen a few times. The V and J genes are TRBV2 and TRBJ1-5; no firm D call. Germline assignment: CDR1 SNHLY and CDR2 FYNNEI. With 5 bases removed from V and 7 bases from J, the gap between germline ends came to 12 bases. This CDR3 region has 13 residues. The chain's CDR3 is CASSPATGQPQHF. The CDR3 DNA reads as TGTGCCAGCAGTCCAGCAACGGGACAGCCCCAGCATTTT.

This clone appeared a few times. The genes are TRBV7-2 and TRBJ2-7; possibly TRBD1 for D (7 bases). The CDR3 sequence is 13 residues long. Trimming pared 5 bases from V and 6 bases from J, leaving 14 bases between. Germline values: CDR1 SGHTA, CDR2 FQGNSA. CDR3 DNA sequence: TGTGCCAGCAGCGCCGGGACAGCGGGCGAGCAGTACTTC. Encoded protein: CASSAGTAGEQYF.

The V call is TRBV2, the J call TRBJ2-3; D is unresolved. The V and J ends lost 2 bases and 3 bases respectively, with 6 bases between them. Germline CDR1 reads SNHLY; CDR2 reads FYNNEI. CDR3 size: 13 residues. The CDR3 nucleotides are TGTGCCAGCAGTGAACCGGGTACAGATACGCAGTATTTT. Its protein is CASSEPGTDTQYF.

This rearrangement joins TRBV3-1 (or the pseudogene TRBV3-2) to TRBJ2-7; D is undetermined. This CDR3 contains 14 residues. V shed 3 bases and J shed 3 bases, with 12 bases lying between them. The germline CDR1 and CDR2 sequences are LGHDT and YNNKEL (reference sequence). The chain's CDR3 is CASSQATPYYEQYF. The CDR3 nucleotides are TGTGCCAGCAGCCAGGCGACTCCCTACTACGAGCAGTACTTC.

The CDR3 DNA sequence: TGTGCCAGCAGCTTAGCGGGGGGTACAGATACGCAGTATTTT. Amino acids: CASSLAGGTDTQYF. The chain is built from TRBV7-3 and TRBJ2-3; the match to TRBD2 covers 8 bases. The CDR3 runs 14 residues. Germline CDR1 reads SGHTA; CDR2 reads FQGTGA. Trimming at V came to 2 bases and at J to 3 bases, leaving 1 base not matched to a gene.

The chain employs TRBV6-6 and TRBJ1-1, with D possibly matching TRBD1 (5 bases). The germline V gene encodes CDR1 MNHNY and CDR2 SVGAGI (reference sequence). CDR3 length: 16 residues. V was shortened by 2 bases and J by 1 base, with 14 bases between the two germline ends. CDR3 loop: CASSYGTTVRNTEAFF. CDR3 DNA sequence: TGTGCCAGCAGTTACGGGACTACGGTAAGGAACACTGAAGCTTTCTTT.

V is TRBV21-1 and J is TRBJ1-1; no check of the table's D call, TRBD1, against the DNA was made. TRBV21-1 counts as a pseudogene. This CDR3 spans 13 amino acids. The CDR3 bases are TGTGCCAGCAGCCGACAGGGTTACACTGAAGCTTTCTTT. Protein: CASSRQGYTEAFF.

This clone was picked up one time. V is TRBV29-1 and J is TRBJ1-2; 9 bases are a match to TRBD1. Germline V gene data show CDR1 as SQVTM and CDR2 as ANQGSEA. The CDR3 has 14 amino acids. V lost 3 bases and J lost 5; bases outside the gene matches: 7. As DNA, the CDR3 is TGCAGCGTTGATCGGGGACAGGGTGATTATGGCTACACCTTC. It codes for CSVDRGQGDYGYTF. Drawing the rest from reference TRBV29-1 and TRBJ1-2, the complete variable domain is SAVISQKPSRDICQRGTSLTIQCQVDSQVTMMFWYRQQPGQSLTLIATANQGSEATYESGFVIDKFPISRPNLTFSTLTVSNMSPEDSSIYLCSVDRGQGDYGYTFGSGTRLTVV.

This clone was seen a single time. V gene TRBV5-8 combines with J gene TRBJ1-4, with a weak D call TRBD1 (5 bases). Trimming took off 2 bases at V and 4 bases at J, with 12 bases between the two ends. Germline V gives CDR1 SGHTS, CDR2 YDEGEE. The length of the CDR3 is 15 residues. CDR3 coding DNA: TGTGCCAGCAGCTTTGGTAGGGGCCTTAATGAAAAACTGTTTTTT. Its protein is CASSFGRGLNEKLFF.